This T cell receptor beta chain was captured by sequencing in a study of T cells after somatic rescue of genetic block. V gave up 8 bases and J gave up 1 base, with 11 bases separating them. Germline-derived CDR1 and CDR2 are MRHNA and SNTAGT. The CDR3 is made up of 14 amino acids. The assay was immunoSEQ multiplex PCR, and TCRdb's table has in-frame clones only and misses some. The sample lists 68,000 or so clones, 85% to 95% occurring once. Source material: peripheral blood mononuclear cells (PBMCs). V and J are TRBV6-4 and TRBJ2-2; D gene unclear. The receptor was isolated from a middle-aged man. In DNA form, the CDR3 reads TGTGCCAGCCGACGGACGGAGAACACCGGGGAGCTGTTTTTT. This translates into CASRRTENTGELFF.